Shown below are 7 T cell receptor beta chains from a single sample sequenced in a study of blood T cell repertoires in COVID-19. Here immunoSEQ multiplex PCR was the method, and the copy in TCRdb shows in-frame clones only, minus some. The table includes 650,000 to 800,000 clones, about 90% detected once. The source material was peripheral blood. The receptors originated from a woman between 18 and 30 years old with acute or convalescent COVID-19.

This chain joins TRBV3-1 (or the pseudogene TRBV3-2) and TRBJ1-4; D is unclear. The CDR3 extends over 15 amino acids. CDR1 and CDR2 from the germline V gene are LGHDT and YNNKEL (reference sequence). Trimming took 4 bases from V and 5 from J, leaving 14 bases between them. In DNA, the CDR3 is TGTGCCAGCAGCCCATCATGGCAGGAAAATGAAAAACTGTTTTTT. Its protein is CASSPSWQENEKLFF.

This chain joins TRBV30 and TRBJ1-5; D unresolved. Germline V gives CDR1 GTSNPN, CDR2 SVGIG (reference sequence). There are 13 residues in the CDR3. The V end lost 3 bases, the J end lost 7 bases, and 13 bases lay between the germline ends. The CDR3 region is CAWSLLEGQPQHF. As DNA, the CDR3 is TGTGCCTGGAGCCTTTTGGAGGGCCAGCCCCAGCATTTT. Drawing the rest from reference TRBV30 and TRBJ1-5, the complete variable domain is SQTIHQWPATLVQPVGSPLSLECTVEGTSNPNLYWYRQAAGRGLQLLFYSVGIGQISSEVPQNLSASRPQDRQFILSSKKLLLSDSGFYLCAWSLLEGQPQHFGDGTRLSIL.

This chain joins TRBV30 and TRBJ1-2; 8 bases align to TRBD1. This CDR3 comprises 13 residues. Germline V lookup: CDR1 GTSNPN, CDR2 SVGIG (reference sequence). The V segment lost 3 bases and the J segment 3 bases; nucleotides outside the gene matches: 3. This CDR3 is CAWRSGGYYGYTF. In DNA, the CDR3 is TGTGCCTGGAGATCAGGGGGCTACTATGGCTACACCTTC. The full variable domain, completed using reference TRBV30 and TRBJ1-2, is SQTIHQWPATLVQPVGSPLSLECTVEGTSNPNLYWYRQAAGRGLQLLFYSVGIGQISSEVPQNLSASRPQDRQFILSSKKLLLSDSGFYLCAWRSGGYYGYTFGSGTRLTVV.

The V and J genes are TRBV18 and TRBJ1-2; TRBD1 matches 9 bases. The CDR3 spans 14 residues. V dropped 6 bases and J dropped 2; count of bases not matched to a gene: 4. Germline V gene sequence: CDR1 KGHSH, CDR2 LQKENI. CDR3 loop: CASSYGTGNYGYTF. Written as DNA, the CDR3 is TGTGCCAGCTCCTACGGGACAGGGAACTATGGCTACACCTTC. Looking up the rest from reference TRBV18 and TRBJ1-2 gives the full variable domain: NAGVMQNPRHLVRRRGQEARLRCSPMKGHSHVYWYRQLPEEGLKFMVYLQKENIIDESGMPKERFSAEFPKEGPSILRIQQVVRGDSAAYFCASSYGTGNYGYTFGSGTRLTVV.

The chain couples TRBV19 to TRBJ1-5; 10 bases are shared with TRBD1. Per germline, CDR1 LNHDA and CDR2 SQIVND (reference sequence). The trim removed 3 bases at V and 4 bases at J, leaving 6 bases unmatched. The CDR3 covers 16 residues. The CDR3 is CASSIRQGAENQPQHF. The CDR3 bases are TGTGCCAGTAGTATCAGACAGGGGGCGGAGAATCAGCCCCAGCATTTT.

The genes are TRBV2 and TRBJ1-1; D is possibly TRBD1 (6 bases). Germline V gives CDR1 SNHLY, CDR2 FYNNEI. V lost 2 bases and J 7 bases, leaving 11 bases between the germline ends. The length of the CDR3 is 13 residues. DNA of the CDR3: TGTGCCAGCAGTGAACGGCAGGGGTATGAAGCTTTCTTT. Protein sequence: CASSERQGYEAFF.

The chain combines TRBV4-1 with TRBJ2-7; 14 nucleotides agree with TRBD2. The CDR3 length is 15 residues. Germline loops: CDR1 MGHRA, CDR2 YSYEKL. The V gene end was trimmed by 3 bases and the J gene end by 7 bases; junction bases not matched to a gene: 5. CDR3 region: CASSQGLAGAGEQYF. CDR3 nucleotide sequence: TGCGCCAGCAGCCAGGGACTAGCGGGGGCAGGGGAGCAGTACTTC.